The source of this T cell receptor beta chain is a study of tumor-infiltrating lymphocytes in primary liver carcinoma. In the study overall: The yield of productive TCRbeta reads per sample was roughly 3.5 to 7.13 million and was similar across tissue types.

Priming with a constant-region primer yielded TCR beta cDNA from 400 to 550 ng total RNA. Amplification in three nested multiplex PCR rounds with slightly modified ARM-PCR gave rise to TCR beta libraries. TRBV1-TRBV30 forward and Cbeta reverse primers drove the first two approximately 11-cycle rounds. TCRdb reprocessed the multiplex PCR reads via MiXCR and lists one record per CDR3 protein. The data show over 250,000 distinct CDR3 sequences, about 50% seen once. This CDR3 is built from 15 residues. V was clipped by 5 bases and J by 4 bases, with 18 bases between them. The germline CDR1 and CDR2 sequences are MNHEY and SVGEGT. A word on this clonotype: It may be a read error: a sequence one base away is much more abundant.

Extraction also yielded germline DNA, while blood RNA was obtained from unsorted whole blood. Sequencing was done on a sample of peripheral blood. The TCR comes from a woman between 25 and 40 years old with primary liver carcinoma and hepatitis B virus infection. The chain employs TRBV6-2 or TRBV6-3 and TRBJ2-7; D is perhaps TRBD1 (5 bases). This chain's CDR3 is CASSRDSLQWYEQYF. In nucleotides, the CDR3 is TGTGCCAGCAGTCGAGACAGCCTACAATGGTACGAGCAGTACTTC.